This T cell receptor (beta chain) derives from a study of shared clonotypes between healthy human individuals. Caucasian adults residing in Nashville, Tennessee made up all the donors. V shed 0 bases and J shed 1 base, with 10 bases lying between them. This CDR3 region has 15 residues. About this clone itself: Its antigen is currently unknown.

Findings and caveats of the study: Collection of samples was limited to blood; tissue repertoires likely differ.

Data came from immunoSEQ multiplex PCR; TCRdb stores just in-frame clones and leaves some out. The table shows roughly 500,000 clones, with around 74% occurring only once. This chain joins TRBV5-3 and TRBJ2-5; D call uncertain. TRBV5-3 is known as an ORF, though its function is uncertain. Material: PBMCs. This sequence originates from a woman in her thirties or forties in good health. Some clones in this sample may be carry-over from other donors' samples. The CDR3 DNA reads TGTGCCAGAAGCTTGGCCGGCAGGACCCAAGAGACCCAGTACTTC. The encoded protein is CARSLAGRTQETQYF.